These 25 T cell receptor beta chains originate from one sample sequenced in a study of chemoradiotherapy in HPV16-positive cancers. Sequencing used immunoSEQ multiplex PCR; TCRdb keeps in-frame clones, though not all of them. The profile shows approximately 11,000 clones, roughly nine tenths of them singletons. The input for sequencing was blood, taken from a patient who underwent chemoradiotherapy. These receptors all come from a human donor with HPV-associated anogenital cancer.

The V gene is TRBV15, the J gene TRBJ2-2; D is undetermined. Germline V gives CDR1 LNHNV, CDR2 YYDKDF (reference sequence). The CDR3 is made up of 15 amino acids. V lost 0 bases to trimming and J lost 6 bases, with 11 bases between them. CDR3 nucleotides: TGTGCCACCAGCAGAGATCGGATCCTAGCCGGGGAGCTGTTTTTT. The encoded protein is CATSRDRILAGELFF.

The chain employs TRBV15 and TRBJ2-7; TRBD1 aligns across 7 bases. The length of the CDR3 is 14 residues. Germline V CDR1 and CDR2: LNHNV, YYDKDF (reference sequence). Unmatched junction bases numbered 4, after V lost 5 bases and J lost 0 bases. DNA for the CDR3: TGTGCCACCAGCCCGGGACAGACCTCCTACGAGCAGTACTTC. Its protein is CATSPGQTSYEQYF.

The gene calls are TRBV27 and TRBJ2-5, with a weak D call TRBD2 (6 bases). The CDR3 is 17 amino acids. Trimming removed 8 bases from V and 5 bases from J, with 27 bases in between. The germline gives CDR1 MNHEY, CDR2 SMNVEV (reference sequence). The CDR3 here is CASGSVGRGYRGETQYF. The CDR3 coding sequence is TGTGCCAGCGGTAGCGTCGGGCGGGGTTACCGGGGGGAGACCCAGTACTTC.

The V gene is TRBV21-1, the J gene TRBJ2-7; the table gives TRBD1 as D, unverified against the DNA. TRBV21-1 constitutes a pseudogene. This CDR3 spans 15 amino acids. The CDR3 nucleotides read TGTGCCAGCAGCCAAGCGGGGACAGGGTTGTACGAGCAGTACTTC. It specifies CASSQAGTGLYEQYF.

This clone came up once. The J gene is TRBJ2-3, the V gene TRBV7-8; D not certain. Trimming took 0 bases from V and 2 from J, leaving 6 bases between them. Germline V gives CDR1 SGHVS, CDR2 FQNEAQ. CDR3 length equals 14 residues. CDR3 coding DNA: TGTGCCAGCAGCTTAGCCACATACACAGATACGCAGTATTTT. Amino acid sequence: CASSLATYTDTQYF.

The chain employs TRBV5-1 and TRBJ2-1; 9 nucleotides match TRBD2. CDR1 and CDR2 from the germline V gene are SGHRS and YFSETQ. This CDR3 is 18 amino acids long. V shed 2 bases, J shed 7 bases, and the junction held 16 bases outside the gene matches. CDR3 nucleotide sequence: TGCGCCAGCAGCTTTTGGGAATTAGCGGGGGCCGTGAGTAATGAGCAGTTCTTC. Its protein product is CASSFWELAGAVSNEQFF.

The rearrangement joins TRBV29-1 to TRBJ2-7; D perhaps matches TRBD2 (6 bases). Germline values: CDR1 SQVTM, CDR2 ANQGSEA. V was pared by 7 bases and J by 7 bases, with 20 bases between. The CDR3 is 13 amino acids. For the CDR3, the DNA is TGCAGCGCCCGGGACTTAGGGAAACAGGAGCAGTACTTC. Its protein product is CSARDLGKQEQYF.

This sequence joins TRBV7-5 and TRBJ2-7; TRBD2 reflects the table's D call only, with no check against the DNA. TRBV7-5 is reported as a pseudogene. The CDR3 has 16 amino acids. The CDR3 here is CARSLLLAGGIYEQYF. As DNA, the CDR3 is TGTGCCAGAAGCTTACTACTAGCGGGGGGGATCTACGAGCAGTACTTC.

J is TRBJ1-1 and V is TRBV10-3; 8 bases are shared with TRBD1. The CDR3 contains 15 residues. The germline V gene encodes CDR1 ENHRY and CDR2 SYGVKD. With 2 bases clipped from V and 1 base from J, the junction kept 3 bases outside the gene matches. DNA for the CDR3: TGTGCCATCAGTGAGCCTGGGACAGGGAACACTGAAGCTTTCTTT. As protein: CAISEPGTGNTEAFF.

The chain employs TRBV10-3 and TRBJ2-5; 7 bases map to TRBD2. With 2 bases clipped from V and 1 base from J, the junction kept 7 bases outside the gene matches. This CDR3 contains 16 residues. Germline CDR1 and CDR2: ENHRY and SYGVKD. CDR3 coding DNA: TGTGCCATCAGTGAGAGGCTAGCGGACTCCCAAGAGACCCAGTACTTC. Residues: CAISERLADSQETQYF.

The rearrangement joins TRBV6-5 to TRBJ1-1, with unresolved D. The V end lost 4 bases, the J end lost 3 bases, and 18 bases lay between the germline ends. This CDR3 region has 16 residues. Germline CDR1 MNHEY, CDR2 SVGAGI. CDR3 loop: CASSSRKSWRDTEAFF. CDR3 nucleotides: TGTGCCAGCAGTTCGCGCAAATCTTGGCGCGACACTGAAGCTTTCTTT.

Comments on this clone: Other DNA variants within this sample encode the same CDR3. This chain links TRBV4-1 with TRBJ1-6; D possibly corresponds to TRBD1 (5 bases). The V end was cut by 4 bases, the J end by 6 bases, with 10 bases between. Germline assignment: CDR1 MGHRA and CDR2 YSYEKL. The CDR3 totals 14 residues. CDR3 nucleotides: TGCGCCAGCAGCCCGCGGGGGGGTAATTCACCCCTCCACTTT. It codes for CASSPRGGNSPLHF.

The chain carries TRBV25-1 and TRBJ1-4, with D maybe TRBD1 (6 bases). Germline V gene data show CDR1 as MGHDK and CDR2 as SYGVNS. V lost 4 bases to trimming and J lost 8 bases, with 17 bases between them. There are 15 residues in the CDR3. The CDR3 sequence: CASSGRTQGREKLFF. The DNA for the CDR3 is TGTGCCAGCAGTGGCCGGACCCAGGGGAGGGAAAAACTGTTTTTT.

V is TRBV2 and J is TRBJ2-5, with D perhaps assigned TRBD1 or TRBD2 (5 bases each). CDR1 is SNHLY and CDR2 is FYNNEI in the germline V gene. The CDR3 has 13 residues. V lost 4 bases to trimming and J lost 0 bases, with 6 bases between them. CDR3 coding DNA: TGTGCCAGCAGTGGGGGGAACCAAGAGACCCAGTACTTC. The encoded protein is CASSGGNQETQYF.

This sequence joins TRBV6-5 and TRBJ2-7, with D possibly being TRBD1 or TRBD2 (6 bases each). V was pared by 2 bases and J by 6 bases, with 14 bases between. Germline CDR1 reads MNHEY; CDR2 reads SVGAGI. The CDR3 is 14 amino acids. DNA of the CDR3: TGTGCCAGCAGTTACATGGCCGGGGGCGGCGAGCAGTACTTC. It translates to CASSYMAGGGEQYF.

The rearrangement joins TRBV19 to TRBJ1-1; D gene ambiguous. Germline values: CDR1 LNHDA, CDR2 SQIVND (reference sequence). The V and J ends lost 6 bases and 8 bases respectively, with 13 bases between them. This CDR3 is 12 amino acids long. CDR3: CASRPSRGEAFF. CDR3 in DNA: TGTGCCAGTAGACCATCCCGGGGAGAAGCTTTCTTT. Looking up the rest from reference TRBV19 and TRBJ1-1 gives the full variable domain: DGGITQSPKYLFRKEGQNVTLSCEQNLNHDAMYWYRQDPGQGLRLIYYSQIVNDFQKGDIAEGYSVSREKKESFPLTVTSAQKNPTAFYLCASRPSRGEAFFGQGTRLTVV.

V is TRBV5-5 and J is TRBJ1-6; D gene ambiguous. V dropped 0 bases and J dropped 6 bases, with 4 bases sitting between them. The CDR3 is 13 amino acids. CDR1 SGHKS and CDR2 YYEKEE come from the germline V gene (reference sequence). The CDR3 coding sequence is TGTGCCAGCAGCTTGGGTGGTAATTCACCCCTCCACTTT. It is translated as CASSLGGNSPLHF.

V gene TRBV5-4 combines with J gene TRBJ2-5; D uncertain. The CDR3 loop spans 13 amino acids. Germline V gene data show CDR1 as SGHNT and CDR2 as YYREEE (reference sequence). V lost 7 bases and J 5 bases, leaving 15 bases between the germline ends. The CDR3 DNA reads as TGTGCCAGCCACTGGACCCAGGAGGAGACCCAGTACTTC. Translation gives CASHWTQEETQYF.

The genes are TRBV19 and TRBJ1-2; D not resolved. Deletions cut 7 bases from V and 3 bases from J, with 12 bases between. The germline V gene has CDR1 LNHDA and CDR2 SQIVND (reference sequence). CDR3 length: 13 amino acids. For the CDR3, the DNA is TGTGCCAGTACCTCACAAGTTTACTATGGCTACACCTTC. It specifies CASTSQVYYGYTF.

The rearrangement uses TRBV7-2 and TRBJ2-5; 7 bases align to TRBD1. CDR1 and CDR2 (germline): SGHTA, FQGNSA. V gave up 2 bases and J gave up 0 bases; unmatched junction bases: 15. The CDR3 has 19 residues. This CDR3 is CASSLLYPLGGQYQETQYF. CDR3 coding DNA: TGTGCCAGCAGCTTACTTTACCCCCTAGGGGGACAGTACCAAGAGACCCAGTACTTC.

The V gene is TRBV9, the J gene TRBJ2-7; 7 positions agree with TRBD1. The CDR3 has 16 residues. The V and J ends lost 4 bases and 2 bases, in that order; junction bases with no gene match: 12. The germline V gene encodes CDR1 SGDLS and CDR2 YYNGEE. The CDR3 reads CASSPWADRVTYEQYF. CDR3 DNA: TGTGCCAGCAGCCCCTGGGCAGACAGGGTAACCTACGAGCAGTACTTC.

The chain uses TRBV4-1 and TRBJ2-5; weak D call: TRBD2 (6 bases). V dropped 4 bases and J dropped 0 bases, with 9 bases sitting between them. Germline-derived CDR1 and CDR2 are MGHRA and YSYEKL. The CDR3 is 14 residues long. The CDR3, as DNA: TGCGCCAGCAGCCGACGGGGGAACCAAGAGACCCAGTACTTC. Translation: CASSRRGNQETQYF.

CDR3 coding DNA: TGTGCCAGCAGTTACTCGAATCGGAATAATTCACCCCTCCACTTT. This sequence encodes CASSYSNRNNSPLHF. The chain has TRBV6-5 and TRBJ1-6; D remains unclear. The CDR3 runs to 15 residues. Trimming shortened V by 0 bases and J by 5 bases, and 8 bases separated the two germline ends. Germline V lookup: CDR1 MNHEY, CDR2 SVGAGI.

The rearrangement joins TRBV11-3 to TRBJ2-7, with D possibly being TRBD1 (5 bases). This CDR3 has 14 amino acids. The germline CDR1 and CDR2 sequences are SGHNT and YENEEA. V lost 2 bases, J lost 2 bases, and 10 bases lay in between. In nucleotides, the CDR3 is TGTGCCAGCAGCTTATATGCAGGGACCTACGAGCAGTACTTC. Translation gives CASSLYAGTYEQYF.

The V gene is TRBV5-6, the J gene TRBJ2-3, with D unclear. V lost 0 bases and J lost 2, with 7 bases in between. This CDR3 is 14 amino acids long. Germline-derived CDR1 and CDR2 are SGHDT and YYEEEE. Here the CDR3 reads CASSLGRLTDTQYF. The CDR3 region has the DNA TGTGCCAGCAGCTTGGGCAGACTCACAGATACGCAGTATTTT.